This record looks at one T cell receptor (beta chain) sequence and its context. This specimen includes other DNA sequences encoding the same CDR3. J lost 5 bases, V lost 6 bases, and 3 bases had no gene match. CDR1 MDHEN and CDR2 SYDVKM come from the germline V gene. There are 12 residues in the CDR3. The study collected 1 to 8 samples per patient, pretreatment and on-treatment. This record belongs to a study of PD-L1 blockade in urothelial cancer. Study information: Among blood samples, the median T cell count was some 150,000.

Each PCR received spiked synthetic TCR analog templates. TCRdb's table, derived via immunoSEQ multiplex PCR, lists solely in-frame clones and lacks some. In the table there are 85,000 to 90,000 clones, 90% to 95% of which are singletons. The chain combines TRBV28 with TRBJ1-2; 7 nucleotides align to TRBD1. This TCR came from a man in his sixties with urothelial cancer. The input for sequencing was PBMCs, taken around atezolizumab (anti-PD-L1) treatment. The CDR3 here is CASSLRGYGYTF. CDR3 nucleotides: TGTGCCAGCAGCCTCAGGGGGTATGGCTACACCTTC.